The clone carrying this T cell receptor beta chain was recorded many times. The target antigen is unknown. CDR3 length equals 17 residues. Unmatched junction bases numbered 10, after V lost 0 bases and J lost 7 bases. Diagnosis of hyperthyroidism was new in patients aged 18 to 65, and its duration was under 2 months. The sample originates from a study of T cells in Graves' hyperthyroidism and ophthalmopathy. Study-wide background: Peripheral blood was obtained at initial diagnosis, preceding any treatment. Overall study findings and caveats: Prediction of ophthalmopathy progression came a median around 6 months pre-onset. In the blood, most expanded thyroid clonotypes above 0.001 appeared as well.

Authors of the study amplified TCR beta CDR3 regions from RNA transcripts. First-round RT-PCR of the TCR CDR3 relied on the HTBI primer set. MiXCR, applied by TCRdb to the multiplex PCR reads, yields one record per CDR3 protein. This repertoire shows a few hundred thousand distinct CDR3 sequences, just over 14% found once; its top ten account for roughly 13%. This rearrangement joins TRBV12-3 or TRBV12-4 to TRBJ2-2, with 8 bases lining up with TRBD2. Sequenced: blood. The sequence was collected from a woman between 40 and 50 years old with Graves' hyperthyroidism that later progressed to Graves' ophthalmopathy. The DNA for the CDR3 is TGTGCCAGCAGTTTAGCCCCCTCCGGGACTAGGTTCGGGGAGCTGTTTTTT. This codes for CASSLAPSGTRFGELFF.